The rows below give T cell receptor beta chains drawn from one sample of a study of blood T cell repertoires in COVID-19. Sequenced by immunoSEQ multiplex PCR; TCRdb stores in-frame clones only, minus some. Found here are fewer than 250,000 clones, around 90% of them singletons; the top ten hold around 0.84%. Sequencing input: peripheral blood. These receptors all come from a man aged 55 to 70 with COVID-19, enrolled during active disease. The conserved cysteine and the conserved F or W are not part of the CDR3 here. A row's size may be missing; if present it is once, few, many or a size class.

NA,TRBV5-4,ASSLDPSGVYEQY
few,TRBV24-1,ATNRGKST
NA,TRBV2,ASSEEGDYGYT
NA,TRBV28,ASSDNRANYGYT
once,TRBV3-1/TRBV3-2,ASSQDLAPLGQSREKLF
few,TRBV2,ASSDGYGVGRNQPQH
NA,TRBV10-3,AISETRGTGAYEQY
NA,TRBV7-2,ASSLGRQGHEQY
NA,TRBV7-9,ASSLASGTGYGYT
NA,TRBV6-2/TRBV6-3,ASSYSRGTQETQY
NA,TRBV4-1,ASSQALGGSGNTIY
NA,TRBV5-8,ASSNRGWDEQY
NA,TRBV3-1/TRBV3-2,ASSQSEFSGPHNEQF
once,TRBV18,ASSRTDSTEAF
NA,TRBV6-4,ASSDSGTPDYEQY
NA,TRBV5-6,ASSRYTEQF
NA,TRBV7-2,ASSSYRAVETQY
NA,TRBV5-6,ASGPGTGNTGELF
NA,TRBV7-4,ASIERGGWFQPQH
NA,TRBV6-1,ASSDTANYGYT
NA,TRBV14,ASSPVDRGFNEQF
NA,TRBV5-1,ASSLGQGGSPLH
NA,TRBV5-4,ASSPGGSYEQY
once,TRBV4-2,ASSHLGQGALGANVLT
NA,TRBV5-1,ASSLASGEGQPQH
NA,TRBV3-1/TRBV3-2,ASRPHRFSGANVLT
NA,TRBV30,AWSPRTGLETQY
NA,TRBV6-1,ASSESLGTSTYEQY
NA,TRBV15,ATSRDAQGDTQY
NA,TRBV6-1,ASSDSPGQGGEKLF
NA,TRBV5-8,ASSSGLAGGFLSYEQY
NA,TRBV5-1,ASSLVTGSNTEAF
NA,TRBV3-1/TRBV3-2,ASSQAAGAGNEQF
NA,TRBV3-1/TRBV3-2,ASSQGGPLHGYT
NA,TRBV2,ASSDPGMNTEAF
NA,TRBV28,ASSAREGNEHRNTEAF